The 25 T cell receptor beta chains in this list originate from one sample, sequenced in a study of blood T cell repertoires in COVID-19. Sequencing used immunoSEQ multiplex PCR; TCRdb keeps in-frame clones, though not all of them. The table has a few hundred thousand clones, more than 85% seen once. The sequencing input was PBMCs or T cells enriched from blood (not recorded which). The origin of the receptors is a woman younger than 45 who had recovered from COVID-19.

The J gene is TRBJ2-1, the V gene TRBV6-5, with 8 bases matching TRBD2. Looked up from germline, CDR1 is MNHEY and CDR2 is SVGAGI. V dropped 4 bases and J dropped 4; count of bases not matched to a gene: 9. The CDR3 extends over 16 amino acids. CDR3 protein: CASSSRVAGTYNEQFF. As DNA, the CDR3 is TGTGCCAGCAGTTCGCGGGTAGCGGGAACTTACAATGAGCAGTTCTTC.

The V call is TRBV3-1 (or the pseudogene TRBV3-2), the J call TRBJ2-7; 11 bases are shared with TRBD1. Germline CDR1 reads LGHDT; CDR2 reads YNNKEL (reference sequence). This CDR3 spans 17 amino acids. Trimming cost V 2 bases and J 4 bases; bases outside gene matches: 10. CDR3 in amino acids: CASSQTRGTGGRYEQYF. CDR3 nucleotide sequence: TGTGCCAGCAGCCAAACCCGGGGGACAGGGGGAAGGTACGAGCAGTACTTC.

The chain links TRBV12-5 to TRBJ1-1; D not resolved. The V gene's germline CDR1 is LGHNT and CDR2 FRNRAP. Trimming pared 2 bases from V and 4 bases from J, leaving 8 bases between. The CDR3 is 13 amino acids. The CDR3 is CASGLYGFTEAFF. The CDR3, as DNA: TGTGCTAGTGGTTTGTACGGGTTCACTGAAGCTTTCTTT.

The rearrangement uses TRBV7-9 and TRBJ1-2; 10 bases map to TRBD1. CDR1 is SEHNR, CDR2 FQNEAQ, per germline (reference sequence). The CDR3 sequence is 18 residues long. Losses at the gene ends were 1 base for V and 5 bases for J; bases not matched to a gene: 13. The CDR3 nucleotides are TGTGCCAGCAGCTTAGAAGGGACAGGGGCCGTCCTAAAGTATGGCTACACCTTC. Encoded protein: CASSLEGTGAVLKYGYTF.

This clone was counted between two and nine times. This rearrangement joins TRBV28 to TRBJ1-5; D gene uncertain. The CDR3 totals 14 residues. The V end lost 7 bases, the J end lost 6 bases, and 16 bases lay between the germline ends. CDR1 and CDR2 (germline): MDHEN, SYDVKM. CDR3 coding DNA: TGTGCCAGCACCACATTTGGAGGAGGTCAGCCCCAGCATTTT. Translation gives CASTTFGGGQPQHF.

The J gene is TRBJ2-1, the V gene TRBV18; 9 bases are shared with TRBD2. V lost 3 bases to trimming and J lost 4 bases; unmatched junction nucleotides: 4. This CDR3 has 15 amino acids. Germline lookup yields CDR1 KGHSH and CDR2 LQKENI. CDR3 sequence (DNA): TGTGCCAGCTCACCCCTCAGCGGGAGGTACAATGAGCAGTTCTTC. It specifies CASSPLSGRYNEQFF.

The chain links TRBV9 to TRBJ2-7; D unclear. CDR1 and CDR2 (germline): SGDLS, YYNGEE. CDR3 length: 12 amino acids. V was trimmed by 3 bases and J by 4 bases, leaving 8 bases between them. DNA of the CDR3: TGTGCCAGCAGCGGCCTCGGGTACGAGCAGTACTTC. This codes for CASSGLGYEQYF.

V is TRBV18 and J is TRBJ2-1; 11 positions agree with TRBD2. Germline CDR1 KGHSH, CDR2 LQKENI. This CDR3 has 14 residues. Trimming removed 5 bases from V and 4 bases from J; junction bases left unmatched: 1. CDR3 amino acids: CASSSSGGYNEQFF. CDR3 nucleotide sequence: TGTGCCAGCTCATCTAGCGGGGGGTACAATGAGCAGTTCTTC.

The sample holds one count of this clone. The genes are TRBV30 and TRBJ1-1, with D perhaps TRBD1 (5 bases). CDR3 length equals 14 residues. Germline V lookup: CDR1 GTSNPN, CDR2 SVGIG (reference sequence). V dropped 0 bases and J dropped 0 bases, with 8 bases sitting between them. The chain's CDR3 is CAWSVDIMNTEAFF. CDR3 nucleotide sequence: TGTGCCTGGAGTGTGGACATTATGAACACTGAAGCTTTCTTT.

The chain links TRBV21-1 to TRBJ2-7; TRBD2, the table's D call, was not compared with the DNA. TRBV21-1 is a pseudogene locus. The CDR3 has 17 residues. The CDR3 sequence is CASSKPEGTSGSYEQYF. For the CDR3, the DNA is TGTGCCAGCAGCAAACCGGAAGGGACTAGCGGGAGTTACGAGCAGTACTTC.

V usage is TRBV3-1 (or the pseudogene TRBV3-2) and J usage is TRBJ2-7; the match to TRBD2 covers 11 bases. Germline trimming cut 1 base from V and 4 bases from J; bases unmatched to any gene: 3. Germline V lookup: CDR1 LGHDT, CDR2 YNNKEL (reference sequence). The CDR3 runs to 15 residues. This CDR3 reads CASSQGLAGRYEQYF. In nucleotides, the CDR3 is TGTGCCAGCAGCCAAGGACTAGCGGGGCGGTACGAGCAGTACTTC.

V gene TRBV4-1 combines with J gene TRBJ1-5; maybe TRBD1 (5 bases). Trimming stripped 1 base from V and 8 bases from J, with 12 bases between. The CDR3 is made up of 14 amino acids. Germline V CDR1 and CDR2: MGHRA, YSYEKL. DNA for the CDR3: TGCGCCAGCAGCCAAGTAAGGGGTTTTGAGCCCCAGCATTTT. This translates into CASSQVRGFEPQHF.

The V gene is TRBV4-3, the J gene TRBJ2-7; TRBD2 aligns across 8 bases. CDR3 length: 16 residues. The junction had 9 bases not matched to a gene; V was cut back by 2 bases and J by 3 bases. Germline lookup yields CDR1 LGHNA and CDR2 YSLEER. The CDR3: CASSQHSGNLRYEQYF. The CDR3 nucleotides are TGCGCCAGCAGCCAACATAGCGGGAACCTACGCTACGAGCAGTACTTC.

The rearrangement links TRBV30 to TRBJ2-3; TRBD1 matches at 12 bases. The CDR3 contains 17 residues. Germline V gives CDR1 GTSNPN, CDR2 SVGIG (reference sequence). V dropped 2 bases and J dropped 8; count of bases not matched to a gene: 14. The CDR3 reads CAWSTFRDRGRLGTQYF. CDR3 DNA: TGTGCCTGGAGTACCTTCCGGGACAGGGGGCGGTTGGGTACGCAGTATTTT.

The chain has TRBV6-2 or TRBV6-3 and TRBJ2-7; no definite D call. CDR3 size: 11 residues. From germline, CDR1 is MNHEY and CDR2 SVGEGT. The V end was cut by 5 bases, the J end by 3 bases, with 5 bases between. The CDR3 reads CASSSYYEQYF. The CDR3, as DNA: TGTGCCAGCAGTAGCTACTACGAGCAGTACTTC.

This clone has a handful of counts. The rearrangement uses TRBV7-2 and TRBJ2-7; 12 bases agree with TRBD2. There are 13 residues in the CDR3. V shed 7 bases and J 6 bases; nucleotides not matched to a gene: 4. Germline assignment: CDR1 SGHTA and CDR2 FQGNSA. CDR3 coding DNA: TGTGCCAGCACGACTAGCGGGAGAGGCGAGCAGTACTTC. Translated, it gives CASTTSGRGEQYF. Combining the CDR3 with reference TRBV7-2 and TRBJ2-7 gives the whole variable domain GAGVSQSPSNKVTEKGKDVELRCDPISGHTALYWYRQSLGQGLEFLIYFQGNSAPDKSGLPSDRFSAERTGGSVSTLTIQRTQQEDSAVYLCASTTSGRGEQYFGPGTRLTVT.

This chain links TRBV29-1 with TRBJ2-7; 7 positions match TRBD2. J gave up 2 bases and V 4 bases, and 5 bases lay outside the gene matches. CDR1 is SQVTM and CDR2 is ANQGSEA in the germline V gene. The CDR3 is 13 amino acids. The chain's CDR3 is CSVAASGTYEQYF. CDR3 bases: TGCAGCGTTGCGGCTAGCGGAACCTACGAGCAGTACTTC.

The chain is built from TRBV3-1 (or the pseudogene TRBV3-2) and TRBJ2-7, with 11 positions matching TRBD2. In germline, CDR1 is LGHDT, CDR2 YNNKEL (reference sequence). The CDR3 length is 18 residues. Trimming cost V 3 bases and J 4 bases; bases outside gene matches: 14. As DNA, the CDR3 is TGTGCCAGCAGCCATGACCACGCCACTAGCGGGAGTGTGTACGAGCAGTACTTC. It translates to CASSHDHATSGSVYEQYF.

The chain is built from TRBV2 and TRBJ2-7; the D is unclear. The CDR3 is 12 residues long. Looked up from germline, CDR1 is SNHLY and CDR2 is FYNNEI. Deletions cut 4 bases from V and 5 bases from J, with 9 bases between. CDR3 bases: TGTGCCAGCAGTGGATTTGTAGACGAGCAGTACTTC. Its protein is CASSGFVDEQYF. The variable domain in full, completed from reference TRBV2 and TRBJ2-7, reads EPEVTQTPSHQVTQMGQEVILRCVPISNHLYFYWYRQILGQKVEFLVSFYNNEISEKSEIFDDQFSVERPDGSNFTLKIRSTKLEDSAMYFCASSGFVDEQYFGPGTRLTVT.

The V gene is TRBV11-2, the J gene TRBJ2-3; tentatively, D is TRBD2 (6 bases). The germline gives CDR1 SGHAT, CDR2 FQNNGV. The CDR3 loop spans 16 amino acids. Trimming took 0 bases from V and 1 from J, leaving 11 bases between them. The CDR3, as DNA: TGTGCCAGCAGCTTAGAACGCGGGACCGGCACAGATACGCAGTATTTT. The encoded protein is CASSLERGTGTDTQYF.

The genes are TRBV11-2 and TRBJ2-7; TRBD2 might be the D (6 bases). The CDR3 runs 16 residues. V lost 5 bases to trimming and J lost 0 bases, with 17 bases between them. Germline CDR1 SGHAT, CDR2 FQNNGV. CDR3 protein: CASSPPVGGISYEQYF. The CDR3 DNA follows: TGTGCCAGCAGCCCACCCGTGGGGGGAATCTCCTACGAGCAGTACTTC.

This chain connects TRBV6-5 to TRBJ2-2; TRBD2 matches 8 bases. Germline CDR1 and CDR2: MNHEY and SVGAGI. V lost 10 bases, J lost 3 bases, and 7 bases stayed unmatched. This CDR3 is 14 amino acids long. The CDR3 is CAILAGFYTGELFF. CDR3 sequence (DNA): TGTGCCATATTAGCGGGATTTTACACCGGGGAGCTGTTTTTT.

V is TRBV7-8 and J is TRBJ1-6; 10 nucleotides align to TRBD1. Germline assignment: CDR1 SGHVS and CDR2 FQNEAQ. Germline trimming cut 6 bases from V and 0 bases from J; bases unmatched to any gene: 5. CDR3 length: 17 residues. The CDR3 is CASRRDRGSSYNSPLHF. As DNA, the CDR3 is TGTGCCAGCAGACGGGACAGGGGAAGCTCCTATAATTCACCCCTCCACTTT.

The chain has TRBV28 and TRBJ1-5; D is undetermined. The CDR3 has 15 residues. V dropped 3 bases and J dropped 2 bases, with 11 bases sitting between them. The germline V gene has CDR1 MDHEN and CDR2 SYDVKM. This CDR3 reads CASSLGWRGNQPQHF. The CDR3 coding sequence is TGTGCCAGCAGTTTGGGTTGGAGAGGCAATCAGCCCCAGCATTTT.

This rearrangement joins TRBV7-9 to TRBJ1-1, with no clear D. The germline V gene encodes CDR1 SEHNR and CDR2 FQNEAQ (reference sequence). V was shortened by 5 bases and J by 5 bases, with 18 bases between the two germline ends. This CDR3 comprises 15 residues. CDR3 sequence reads: CASSLPRVEVTEAFF. In nucleotides, the CDR3 is TGTGCCAGCAGCCTCCCTCGGGTAGAAGTGACTGAAGCTTTCTTT. The complete variable domain, with remaining parts taken from reference TRBV7-9 and TRBJ1-1, reads DTGVSQNPRHKITKRGQNVTFRCDPISEHNRLYWYRQTLGQGPEFLTYFQNEAQLEKSRLLSDRFSAERPKGSFSTLEIQRTEQGDSAMYLCASSLPRVEVTEAFFGQGTRLTVV.